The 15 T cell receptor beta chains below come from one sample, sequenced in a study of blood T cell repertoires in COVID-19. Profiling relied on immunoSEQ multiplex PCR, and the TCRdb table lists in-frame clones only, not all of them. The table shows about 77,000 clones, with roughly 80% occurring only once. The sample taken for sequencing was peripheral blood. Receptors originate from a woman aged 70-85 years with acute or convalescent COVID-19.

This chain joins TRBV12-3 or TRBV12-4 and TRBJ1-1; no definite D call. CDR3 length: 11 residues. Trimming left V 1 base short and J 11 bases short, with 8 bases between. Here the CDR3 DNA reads TGTGCCAGCAGTTTAGGGTCCGGGGCTTTCTTT. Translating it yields CASSLGSGAFF.

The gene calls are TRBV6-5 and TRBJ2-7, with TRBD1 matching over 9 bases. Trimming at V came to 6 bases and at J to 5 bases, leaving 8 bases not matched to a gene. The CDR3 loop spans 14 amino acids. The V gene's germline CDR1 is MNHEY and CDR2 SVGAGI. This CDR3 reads CASRFDRGRDEQYF. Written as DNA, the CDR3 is TGTGCCAGCAGATTCGACAGGGGGAGGGACGAGCAGTACTTC.

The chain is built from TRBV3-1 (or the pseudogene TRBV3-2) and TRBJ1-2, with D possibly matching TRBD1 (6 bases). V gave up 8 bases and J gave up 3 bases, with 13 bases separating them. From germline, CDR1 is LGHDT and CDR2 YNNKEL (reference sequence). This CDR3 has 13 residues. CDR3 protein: CASRQQGDYGYTF. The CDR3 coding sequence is TGTGCCAGCCGACAACAGGGAGACTATGGCTACACCTTC.

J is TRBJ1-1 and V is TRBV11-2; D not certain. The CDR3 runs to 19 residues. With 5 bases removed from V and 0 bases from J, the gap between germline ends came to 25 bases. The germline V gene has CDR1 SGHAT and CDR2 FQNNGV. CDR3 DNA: TGTGCCAGCAGCACCTTTGTCCAATTCGGGGAGACCATGAACACTGAAGCTTTCTTT. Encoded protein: CASSTFVQFGETMNTEAFF.

The CDR3 DNA is TGTGCCAGCAGTGATCCACCTTACAGTGGCTACACCTTC. Translation gives CASSDPPYSGYTF. V is TRBV13 and J is TRBJ1-2; D gene uncertain. Germline CDR1 reads PRHDT; CDR2 reads FYEKMQ (reference sequence). The V gene lost 6 bases and the J gene lost 7 bases, with 15 bases spanning the gap. CDR3 length: 13 amino acids. Variable domain in full (rest from reference TRBV13 and TRBJ1-2): AAGVIQSPRHLIKEKRETATLKCYPIPRHDTVYWYQQGPGQDPQFLISFYEKMQSDKGSIPDRFSAQQFSDYHSELNMSSLELGDSALYFCASSDPPYSGYTFGSGTRLTVV.

This chain's CDR3 is CASSVTGANSGNTIYF. The CDR3 region has the DNA TGTGCCAGCAGCGTAACAGGCGCCAACTCTGGAAACACCATATATTTT. This chain connects TRBV7-2 to TRBJ1-3; D possibly corresponds to TRBD1 (5 bases). Germline lookup yields CDR1 SGHTA and CDR2 FQGNSA. V lost 5 bases to trimming and J lost 0 bases, with 14 bases between them. This CDR3 contains 16 residues.

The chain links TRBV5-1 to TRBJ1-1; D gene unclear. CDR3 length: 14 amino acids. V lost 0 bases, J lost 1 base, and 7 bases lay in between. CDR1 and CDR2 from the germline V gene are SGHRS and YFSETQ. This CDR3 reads CASSLGTSNTEAFF. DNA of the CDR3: TGCGCCAGCAGCTTGGGTACATCGAACACTGAAGCTTTCTTT.

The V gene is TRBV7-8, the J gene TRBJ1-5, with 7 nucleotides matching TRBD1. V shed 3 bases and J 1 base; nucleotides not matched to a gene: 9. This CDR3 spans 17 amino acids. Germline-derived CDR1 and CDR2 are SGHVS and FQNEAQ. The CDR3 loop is CASSLTTGELSNQPQHF. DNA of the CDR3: TGTGCCAGCAGCTTGACAACAGGGGAATTAAGCAATCAGCCCCAGCATTTT.

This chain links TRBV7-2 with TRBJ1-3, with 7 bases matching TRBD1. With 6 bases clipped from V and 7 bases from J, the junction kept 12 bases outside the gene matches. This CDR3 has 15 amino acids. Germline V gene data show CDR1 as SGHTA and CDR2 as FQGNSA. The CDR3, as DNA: TGTGCCAGCAGGGGGGGCCGGGGACAGAGGAACACCATATATTTT. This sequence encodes CASRGGRGQRNTIYF. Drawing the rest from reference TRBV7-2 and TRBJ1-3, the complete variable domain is GAGVSQSPSNKVTEKGKDVELRCDPISGHTALYWYRQSLGQGLEFLIYFQGNSAPDKSGLPSDRFSAERTGGSVSTLTIQRTQQEDSAVYLCASRGGRGQRNTIYFGEGSWLTVV.

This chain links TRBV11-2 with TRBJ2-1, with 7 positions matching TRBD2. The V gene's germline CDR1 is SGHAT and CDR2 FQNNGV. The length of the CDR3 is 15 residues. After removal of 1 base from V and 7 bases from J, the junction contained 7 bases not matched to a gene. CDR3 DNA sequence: TGTGCCAGCAGCTTAGGTAGCGGGCCGGGGAATGAGCAGTTCTTC. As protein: CASSLGSGPGNEQFF. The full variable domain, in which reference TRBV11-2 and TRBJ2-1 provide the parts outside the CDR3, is EAGVAQSPRYKIIEKRQSVAFWCNPISGHATLYWYQQILGQGPKLLIQFQNNGVVDDSQLPKDRFSAERLKGVDSTLKIQPAKLEDSAVYLCASSLGSGPGNEQFFGPGTRLTVL.

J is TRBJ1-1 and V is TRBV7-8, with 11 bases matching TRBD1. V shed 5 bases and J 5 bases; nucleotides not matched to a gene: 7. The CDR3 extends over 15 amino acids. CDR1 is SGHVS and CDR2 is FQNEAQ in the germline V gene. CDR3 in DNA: TGTGCCAGCAGCCACGGACAGGGGGCATGGACTGAAGCTTTCTTT. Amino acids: CASSHGQGAWTEAFF.

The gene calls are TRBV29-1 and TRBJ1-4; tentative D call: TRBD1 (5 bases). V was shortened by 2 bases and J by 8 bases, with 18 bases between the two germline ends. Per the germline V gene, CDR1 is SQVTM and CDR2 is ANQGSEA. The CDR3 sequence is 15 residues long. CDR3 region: CSVETLTRGGEKLFF. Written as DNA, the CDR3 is TGCAGCGTTGAAACCCTGACAAGGGGTGGCGAAAAACTGTTTTTT.

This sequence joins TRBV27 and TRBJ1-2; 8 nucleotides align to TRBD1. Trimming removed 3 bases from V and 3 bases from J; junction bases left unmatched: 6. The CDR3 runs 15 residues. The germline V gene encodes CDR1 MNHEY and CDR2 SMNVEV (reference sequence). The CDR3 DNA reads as TGTGCCAGCAGTTTCGGCACAGGGGGGGACTATGGCTACACCTTC. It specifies CASSFGTGGDYGYTF.

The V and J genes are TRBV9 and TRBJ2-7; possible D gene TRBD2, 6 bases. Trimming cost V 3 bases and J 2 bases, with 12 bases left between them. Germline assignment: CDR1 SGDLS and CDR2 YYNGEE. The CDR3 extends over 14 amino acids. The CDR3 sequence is CASSAGLLTYEQYF. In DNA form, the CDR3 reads TGTGCCAGCAGCGCCGGACTACTAACCTACGAGCAGTACTTC.

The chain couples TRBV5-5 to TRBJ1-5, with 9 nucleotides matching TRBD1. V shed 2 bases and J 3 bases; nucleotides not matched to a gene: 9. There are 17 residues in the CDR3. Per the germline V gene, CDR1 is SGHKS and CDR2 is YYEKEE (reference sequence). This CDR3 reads CASSLGTGRGNNQPQHF. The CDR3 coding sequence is TGTGCCAGCAGCTTAGGGACAGGGCGCGGAAACAATCAGCCCCAGCATTTT.